This T cell receptor (beta chain) was captured in a study of cytomegalovirus exposure and HLA in healthy donors listed by TCRdb under 2017. Context from the whole study: According to an earlier analysis of around 600 of the donors, 150 million to 200 million T cells yielded roughly 110 million unique TCR beta sequences and about 300 Gb of sequence data. All discovery cohort repertoires had been generated on a single sequencing platform. The study used immunosequencing to profile the T cell repertoires of more than 650 subjects and linked those repertoires to cytomegalovirus serostatus. Several DR-DQ haplotypes were treated as single units for association and clustering because of strong linkage in the cohort. The number of typed donors differed by locus: 629-630 for A, B, C, DRB1 and DQB1; 522 for DQA1; around 610 for DPA1; and some 430 for DPB1. In an earlier analysis of roughly 540 of the donors, high-throughput TCR beta sequencing was used to judge whether each TCR beta V gene segment behaved as functional or pseudogenic. Donor age, sex, ethnicity and CMV serostatus were compiled together with the repertoire data. A later analysis re-examined previously published TCR beta repertoires from roughly 650 donors and added high-resolution HLA genotyping to investigate patterns of TCR occurrence. To predict cytomegalovirus infection status, the study combined high-throughput TCR immunosequencing, statistical association of individual TCRs with disease status, and machine learning. HLA typing included class I and class II loci at four-digit resolution. Of the roughly 400 genotyped donors, 65% to 90% were placed in the genetic ancestry cluster associated with self-reported Caucasian donors. In addition to the first cohort of around 670 subjects, a separate validation cohort of about 120 different subjects was used. An early release covering 550 to 700 HLA-typed donors comprised roughly 300 gigabases of sequencing data and approximately 80 million unique TCR sequences. The study was designed to test whether signatures of past pathogen exposure could be identified by cataloging public T cell receptors. Among 300 to 500 genotyped donors of the cohort, an average of around 240,000 unique TCR beta nucleotide sequences was sequenced per donor, of which about 18% were non-productive. Rather than using new phenotypic data, the later analysis identified candidate immune exposures from TCR beta sequences and from how often those sequences occurred across donors. Genome-wide SNP genotypes for about 60% of the 666 donors were used in a later genetic analysis, which treated that subset as a discovery cohort.

Libraries were prepared through the immunoSEQ multiplex PCR assay. A mixture of 60 forward primers for TCR Vbeta segments and 13 reverse primers for TCR Jbeta segments was used in the multiplex PCR. Amplification of the CDR3 region of rearranged TCR beta genes was performed with a multiplex PCR assay on genomic DNA. On the Illumina HiSeq System, the amplified TCR beta libraries were sequenced as 87-base-pair reads. The original pipeline was this. Across the 600 to 700 repertoires, a later analysis counted about 81 million unique TCR beta chains, 9.5 million to 12 million of which were shared by at least two donors. To remove PCR and sequencing errors, raw reads were error-corrected and collapsed into unique sequences using a nearest-neighbor algorithm that merged closely related sequences. Alignment of CDR3 sequences to IMGT reference sequences was used to assign V, D and J gene segments. For a sequence to be retained, a match of at least six nucleotides was required to both a V gene segment and a J gene segment. Rearrangements were classified as productive when the CDR3 lacked stop codons and remained in frame with V and J, and all other rearrangements were classified as non-productive. CDR3 was defined according to IMGT convention as the region running from the second conserved V-encoded cysteine to the conserved J-encoded phenylalanine. The earlier analysis of approximately 590 of the donors excluded any sequence lacking an unambiguous match to a single V gene segment. An earlier analysis of around 600 of the donors classified V segments as functional when productive rearrangements were above 56.7% and as segregating when the standard deviation between donors was above 5%. A statistical classification framework was built for diagnosing cytomegalovirus status from the catalog of TCR beta chain sequences. In a later analysis, V and J genes were assigned by comparing TCR nucleotide sequences against IMGT/GENE-DB human TR gene sequences. In a later analysis, CDR3 sequences and most-parsimonious VDJ recombination scenarios were assigned using the TCRdist pipeline. In a later analysis, each TCR beta chain was defined by its CDR3 amino acid sequence together with its V-gene family, and reads lacking a unique V-gene family were excluded. In a later analysis, some 600 highly shared, low-generation-probability nucleotide sequences were removed to address suspected cross-contamination and a sequencing artifact. For each public chain, a later analysis derived a clonal expansion index from normalized ranks of inferred template counts within each repertoire. In a later analysis, generation probabilities were computed using a VDJ recombination model fitted to out-of-frame rearrangements, and the results were checked against IGoR. Hypergeometric tests were used in a later analysis to score TCR-TCR, TCR-HLA and TCR-CMV co-occurrence, with a repertoire-size bias correction applied to the TCR pairs. A later analysis estimated false discovery rates by permuting HLA or CMV assignments 20 times. In a later analysis, co-occurring TCRs were grouped using DBSCAN, and TCRdist sequence similarity was added for clustering within HLA-allele-positive subsets. Repertoires with fewer than 30,000 or more than 120,000 public chains were left out of co-occurrence clustering, as were a few repertoires with anomalous nucleotide sharing. This is the immuneACCESS table as TCRdb keeps it, with only in-frame sequences that have V and J called. A part of the clones is gone; compared with another copy, unresolved V genes explain less than half, and the rest is unexplained. From that table come the V and J calls and clone size; the DNA was used to work out D and trimming. This sample has 62,000 or so clones in its table, and 65% to 90% of those were observed once. The ten largest account for around 4.5% of the sample.

Details on this clone: Its antigen remains undetermined. Base qualities are missing; no much larger clone stands one base away.

In total, approximately 690 healthy bone marrow donors made up the cohort. Cohort members were all nominally healthy when sampled, although unrecorded immune exposures were likely present. The donor tested CMV seronegative and was one of the 352 seronegative cohort members. Every donor gave a peripheral blood sample, and the peripheral blood mononuclear cells from that sample were used for TCR beta sequencing. The Qiagen DNeasy Blood Extraction Kit was used to extract genomic DNA from the blood cell samples. Summary of the overall study and its limitations: A further reported finding was that TCR beta sequences accurately predicted the HLA-A and HLA-B alleles for most subjects in the first cohort. HLA typing was unavailable for some donors at each locus, so association tests used only the typed subset. Immune exposure information for the cohort was limited to CMV serostatus. The earlier analysis of about 600 of the donors excluded about 16 rarely observed V segments, including chromosome 9 orphons, because counts were too low. When HLA alleles, especially DR and DQ, strongly co-occurred, TCR associations were difficult to assign to individual alleles. In a later analysis, most CMV-associated TCR beta chains were found to appear HLA-restricted, with HLA associations seemingly driven largely by CMV exposure. Linkage disequilibrium might explain the correlated functional status among segregating V segments, but an unknown experimental factor could not be ruled out. The study listed 164 TCR beta chains as associated with cytomegalovirus. The 87-base-pair reads could not distinguish some IMGT-functional V segments, including TRBV6-2 and TRBV6-3, so those segments were excluded. Three of the identified cytomegalovirus-associated TCR beta chains were confirmed in vitro to be specific for cytomegalovirus antigens. In an earlier analysis of fewer than 750 of the donors, most TCR beta V segments were observed in productive rearrangements about 87% or about 30% of the time, broadly matching IMGT annotations. Specific HLA alleles were associated with 18,000 or so TCR beta sequences at a false discovery rate of 0.05 in a later analysis. In a later analysis, TCR association rates were found to vary across HLA loci, with the most associated TCRs seen for DRB1 alleles and the fewest for HLA-C alleles. The cohort was sequenced for TCR beta chains only, and without alpha or paired-chain data the features that could be detected were limited. The classifier was reported to diagnose cytomegalovirus status with high specificity and sensitivity in both the original and validation cohorts. Several of the top co-occurrence clusters appeared to be linked to parvovirus B19, influenza, CMV and Epstein-Barr virus, according to a later analysis. Sequencing depth was assumed to be roughly uniform across donors in the presence/absence analyses, though that assumption may not hold. Most TCR sequences were observed very rarely across donors, whereas some public TCRs were present in many individuals. The authors suggested that the approach could potentially be generalized to other disease states and immunological phenotypes. In a later genetic analysis, a missense DCLRE1C variant was associated with V-gene and J-gene trimming of TCR beta chains, and the association was replicated in an independent cohort. A later analysis found that HLA-associated TCR beta chains were more clonally expanded and had lower generation probabilities than equally common non-associated chains. In a later genetic analysis, fewer N-insertions in productive TCRs were reported among donors in an Asian-associated ancestry cluster than the approximately 630-donor mean. A cluster of highly shared sequence variants was judged likely to represent a technical artifact of the sequencing pipeline.

Looking up the germline V gene yields CDR1 KGHSH and CDR2 LQKENI. The cysteine opens and the phenylalanine closes a CDR3 of 13 amino acids. Left in the record is the CDR3 DNA by itself, 39 bases read in frame from the first base. V sheds 2 bases and J sheds 4 bases, leaving 8 bases between their ends. The sequence was collected from a man aged 30-40 years in good health and CMV-seronegative. The sequence joins TRBV18 to TRBJ1-1, with an unclear D gene assignment. The sample comprised PBMCs. This receptor has the CDR3 CASSPTTATEAFF. The DNA reads TGTGCCAGCTCACCAACAACAGCCACTGAAGCTTTCTTT.